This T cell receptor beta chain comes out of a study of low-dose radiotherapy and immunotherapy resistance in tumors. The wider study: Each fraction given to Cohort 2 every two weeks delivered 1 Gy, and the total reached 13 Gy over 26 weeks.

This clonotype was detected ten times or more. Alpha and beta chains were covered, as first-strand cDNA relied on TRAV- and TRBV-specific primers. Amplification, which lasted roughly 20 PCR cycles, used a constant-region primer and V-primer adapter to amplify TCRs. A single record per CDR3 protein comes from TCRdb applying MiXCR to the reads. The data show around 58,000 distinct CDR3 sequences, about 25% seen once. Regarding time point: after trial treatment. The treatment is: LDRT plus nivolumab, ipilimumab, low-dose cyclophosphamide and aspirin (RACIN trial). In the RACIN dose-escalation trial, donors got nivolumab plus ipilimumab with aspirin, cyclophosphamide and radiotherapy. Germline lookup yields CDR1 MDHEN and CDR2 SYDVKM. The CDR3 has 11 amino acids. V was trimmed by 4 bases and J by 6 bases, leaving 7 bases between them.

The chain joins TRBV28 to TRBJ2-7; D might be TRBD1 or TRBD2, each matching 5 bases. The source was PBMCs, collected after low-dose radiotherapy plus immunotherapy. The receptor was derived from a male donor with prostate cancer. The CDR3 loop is CASSWDVEQYF. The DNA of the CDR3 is TGTGCCAGCAGTTGGGACGTCGAGCAGTACTTC.